This T cell receptor beta chain comes out of a study of shared clonotypes between healthy human individuals. Turning to the study itself: Donor composition was a couple of women and a few men, aged 18 to 49. The study used three CD4 naive, three CD4 memory, two CD8 naive and one CD8 memory plate per donor.

It was CD45RO-negative cells, positively selected for CCR7, that made up naive CD8 cells, with terminally differentiated effector memory CD45RA+ cells excluded. In regard to this clone: The antigen is undetermined.

Findings and caveats of the study: As a rule, naive subsets had a larger estimated richness than memory subsets.

Produced via immunoSEQ multiplex PCR; TCRdb's table is partial and in-frame only. The top ten clones hold over 1.5% of a sample with about 2.1 million clones, approximately 94% of them seen once. CDR1 SEHNR and CDR2 FQNEAQ come from the germline V gene (reference sequence). Trimming cost V 4 bases and J 4 bases; bases outside gene matches: 10. The CDR3 spans 15 residues. The clonotype originates from a man younger than 35 in good health. Some clones in this sample may be carry-over from other donors' samples. Sequenced input: naive CD8+ T cells from PBMCs. V and J are TRBV7-9 and TRBJ2-7, with TRBD1 matching over 7 bases. The CDR3 reads CASSSGQARSYEQYF. CDR3 coding DNA: TGTGCCAGCAGCTCCGGACAGGCGAGAAGTTACGAGCAGTACTTC.